This T cell receptor (beta chain) is from a study of shared clonotypes between healthy human individuals. Study outcomes and limitations: For naive CD4 cells, roughly 5% of clonotypes were shared across a handful of donors.

This CDR3 contains 16 residues. Trimming took 1 base from V and 4 from J; bases not matched to a gene: 6. The V gene's germline CDR1 is LGHNA and CDR2 YSLEER. Worth noting for this clone: The antigen remains unidentified. The conserved closing phenylalanine or tryptophan is absent in this CDR3, likely reflecting a read error.

The assay was immunoSEQ multiplex PCR, and TCRdb's table has in-frame clones only and misses some. Of just over 2,000,000 clones listed, roughly 96% were seen once; the top ten hold 0.13%. The sequence was obtained from a man younger than 35 in good health. The chain recombines TRBV4-3 with TRBJ2-3; TRBD2 aligns across 9 bases. Sample: naive CD4+ T cells sorted from blood. Subset described: CD45RA+ positively selected. CDR3: CASSQVLAGSPDTQYL. CDR3 DNA sequence: TGCGCCAGCAGCCAAGTTCTAGCGGGATCTCCAGATACGCAGTATTTA.